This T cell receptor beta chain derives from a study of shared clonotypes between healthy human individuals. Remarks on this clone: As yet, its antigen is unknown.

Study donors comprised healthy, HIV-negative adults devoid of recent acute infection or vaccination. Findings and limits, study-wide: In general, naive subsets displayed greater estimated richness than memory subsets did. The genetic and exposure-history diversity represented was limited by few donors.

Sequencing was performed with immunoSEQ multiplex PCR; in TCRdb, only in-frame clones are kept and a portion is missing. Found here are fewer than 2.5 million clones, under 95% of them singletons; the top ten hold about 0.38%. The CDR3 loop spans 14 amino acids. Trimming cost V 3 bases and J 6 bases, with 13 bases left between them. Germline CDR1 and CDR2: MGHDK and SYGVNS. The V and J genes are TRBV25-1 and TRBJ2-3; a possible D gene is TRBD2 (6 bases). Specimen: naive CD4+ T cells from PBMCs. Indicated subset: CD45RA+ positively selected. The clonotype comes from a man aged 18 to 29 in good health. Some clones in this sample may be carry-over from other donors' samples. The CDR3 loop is CASSDPGGEDTQYF. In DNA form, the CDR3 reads TGTGCCAGCAGTGACCCCGGAGGGGAGGATACGCAGTATTTT.